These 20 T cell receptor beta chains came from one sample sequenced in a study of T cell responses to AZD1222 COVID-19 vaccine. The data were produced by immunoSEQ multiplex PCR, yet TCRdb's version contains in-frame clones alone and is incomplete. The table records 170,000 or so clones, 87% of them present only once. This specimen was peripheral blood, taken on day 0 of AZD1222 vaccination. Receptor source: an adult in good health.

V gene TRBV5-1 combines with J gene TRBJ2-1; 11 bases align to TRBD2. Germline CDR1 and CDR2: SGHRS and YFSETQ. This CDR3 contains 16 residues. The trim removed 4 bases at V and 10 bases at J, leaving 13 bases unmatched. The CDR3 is CASSAITSGSTREQFF. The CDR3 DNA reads TGCGCCAGCAGCGCTATAACTAGCGGGAGCACCAGGGAGCAGTTCTTC.

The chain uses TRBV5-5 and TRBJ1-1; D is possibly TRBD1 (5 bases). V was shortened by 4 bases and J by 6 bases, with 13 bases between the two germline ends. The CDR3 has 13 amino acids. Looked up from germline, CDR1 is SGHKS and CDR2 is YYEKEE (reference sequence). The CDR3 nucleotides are TGTGCCAGCAGCCCGGGACCGGCCGCTGAAGCTTTCTTT. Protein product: CASSPGPAAEAFF.

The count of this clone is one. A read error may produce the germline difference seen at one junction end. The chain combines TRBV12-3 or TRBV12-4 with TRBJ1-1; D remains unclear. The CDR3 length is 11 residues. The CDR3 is CASSYGRRRVF. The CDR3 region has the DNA TGTGCCAGCAGCTATGGACGGCGGCGGGTCTTT.

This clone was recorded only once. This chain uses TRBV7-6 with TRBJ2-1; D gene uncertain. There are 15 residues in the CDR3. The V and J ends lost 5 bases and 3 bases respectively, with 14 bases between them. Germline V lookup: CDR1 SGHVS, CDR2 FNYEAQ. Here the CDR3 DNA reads TGTGCCAGCAGCCCTACCCCACGGAACTACAATGAGCAGTTCTTC. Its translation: CASSPTPRNYNEQFF.

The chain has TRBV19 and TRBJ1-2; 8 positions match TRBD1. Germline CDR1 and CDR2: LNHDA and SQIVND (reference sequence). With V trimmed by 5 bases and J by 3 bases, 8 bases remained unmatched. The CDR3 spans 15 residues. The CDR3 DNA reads TGTGCCAGTAGTCTGACAGGGGAAGGTTACTATGGCTACACCTTC. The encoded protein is CASSLTGEGYYGYTF.

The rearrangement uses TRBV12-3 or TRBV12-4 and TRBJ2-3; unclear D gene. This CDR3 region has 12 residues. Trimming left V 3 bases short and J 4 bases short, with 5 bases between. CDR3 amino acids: CASSLRPDTQYF. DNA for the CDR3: TGTGCCAGCAGTTTGCGCCCAGATACGCAGTATTTT.

CDR3 DNA sequence: TGTGCCAGCAGTGGATTCGGAGGGAATGAGCAGTTCTTC. Encoded protein: CASSGFGGNEQFF. The chain uses TRBV6-4 and TRBJ2-1, with TRBD2 as a possible D gene (6 bases). The CDR3 length is 13 residues. From germline, CDR1 is MRHNA and CDR2 SNTAGT. V was cut by 4 bases and J by 7 bases, with 11 bases left in between.

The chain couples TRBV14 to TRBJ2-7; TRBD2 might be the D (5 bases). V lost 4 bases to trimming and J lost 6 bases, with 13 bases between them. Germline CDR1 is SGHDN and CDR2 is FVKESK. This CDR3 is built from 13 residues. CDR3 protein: CASSPPAGIEQYF. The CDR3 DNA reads TGTGCCAGCAGCCCCCCGGCGGGTATCGAGCAGTACTTC.

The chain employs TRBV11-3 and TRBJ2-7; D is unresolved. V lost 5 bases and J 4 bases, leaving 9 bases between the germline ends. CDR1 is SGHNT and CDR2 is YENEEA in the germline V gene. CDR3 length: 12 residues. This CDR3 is CASSNDGYEQYF. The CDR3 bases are TGTGCCAGCAGCAACGACGGGTACGAGCAGTACTTC.

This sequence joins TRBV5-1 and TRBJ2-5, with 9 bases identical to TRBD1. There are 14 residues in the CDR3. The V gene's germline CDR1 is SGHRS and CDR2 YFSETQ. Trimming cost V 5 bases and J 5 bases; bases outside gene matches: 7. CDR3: CASRPGTGRETQYF. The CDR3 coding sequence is TGCGCCAGCAGACCTGGGACAGGGAGGGAGACCCAGTACTTC.

The CDR3 here is CASSGTENTEAFF. In nucleotides, the CDR3 is TGTGCCAGTAGTGGGACTGAGAACACTGAAGCTTTCTTT. V and J are TRBV19 and TRBJ1-1; maybe TRBD1 (5 bases). The ends were cut back, 5 bases at V and 1 base at J, with 8 bases in the middle. Germline CDR1 and CDR2: LNHDA and SQIVND (reference sequence). The CDR3 consists of 13 residues.

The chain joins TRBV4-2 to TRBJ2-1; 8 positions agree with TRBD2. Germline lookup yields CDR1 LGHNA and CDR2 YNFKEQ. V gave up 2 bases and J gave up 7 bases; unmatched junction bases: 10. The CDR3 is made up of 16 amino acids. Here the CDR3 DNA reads TGTGCCAGCAGCCAACCACGGAGCGGGAGTAGGAATGAGCAGTTCTTC. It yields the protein CASSQPRSGSRNEQFF.

CDR3 region: CASRVRLRNYGYTF. CDR3 DNA: TGTGCCAGCAGAGTCAGACTTAGAAACTATGGCTACACCTTC. This chain joins TRBV2 and TRBJ1-2, with no clear D. The CDR3 runs to 14 residues. Trimming took 6 bases from V and 2 from J, leaving 13 bases between them. CDR1 and CDR2 from the germline V gene are SNHLY and FYNNEI.

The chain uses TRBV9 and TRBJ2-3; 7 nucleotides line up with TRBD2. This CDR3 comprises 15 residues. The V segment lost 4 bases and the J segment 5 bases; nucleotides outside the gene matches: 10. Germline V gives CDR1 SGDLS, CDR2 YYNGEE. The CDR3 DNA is TGTGCCAGCAGCCGCGGTAGCGGGTTGGTAGATACGCAGTATTTT. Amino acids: CASSRGSGLVDTQYF.

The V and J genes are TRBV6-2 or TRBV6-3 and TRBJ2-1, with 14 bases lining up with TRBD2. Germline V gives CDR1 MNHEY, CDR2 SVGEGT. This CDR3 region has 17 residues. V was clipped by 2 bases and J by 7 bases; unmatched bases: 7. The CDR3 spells CASSYLPGTSGSNEQFF. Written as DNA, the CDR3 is TGTGCCAGCAGTTACCTACCGGGGACTAGCGGGAGTAATGAGCAGTTCTTC.

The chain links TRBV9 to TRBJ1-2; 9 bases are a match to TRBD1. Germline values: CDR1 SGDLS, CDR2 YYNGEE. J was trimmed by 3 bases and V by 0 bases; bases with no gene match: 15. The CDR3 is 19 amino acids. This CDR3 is CASSVAGGRTGGVDYGYTF. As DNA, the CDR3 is TGTGCCAGCAGCGTAGCGGGGGGCCGCACAGGGGGCGTGGACTATGGCTACACCTTC. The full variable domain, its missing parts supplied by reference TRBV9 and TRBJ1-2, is DSGVTQTPKHLITATGQRVTLRCSPRSGDLSVYWYQQSLDQGLQFLIQYYNGEERAKGNILERFSAQQFPDLHSELNLSSLELGDSALYFCASSVAGGRTGGVDYGYTFGSGTRLTVV.

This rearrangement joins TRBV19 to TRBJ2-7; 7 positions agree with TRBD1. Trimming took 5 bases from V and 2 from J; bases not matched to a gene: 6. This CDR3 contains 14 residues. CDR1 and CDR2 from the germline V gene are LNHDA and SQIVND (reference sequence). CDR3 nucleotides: TGTGCCAGTAGTCCGACAGGGACCACCTACGAGCAGTACTTC. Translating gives CASSPTGTTYEQYF.

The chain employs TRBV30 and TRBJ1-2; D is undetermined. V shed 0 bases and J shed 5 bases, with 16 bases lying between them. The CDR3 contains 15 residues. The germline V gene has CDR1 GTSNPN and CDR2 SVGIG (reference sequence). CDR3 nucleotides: TGTGCCTGGAGTGTAGGAGGGAATGCCCCATATGGCTACACCTTC. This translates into CAWSVGGNAPYGYTF.

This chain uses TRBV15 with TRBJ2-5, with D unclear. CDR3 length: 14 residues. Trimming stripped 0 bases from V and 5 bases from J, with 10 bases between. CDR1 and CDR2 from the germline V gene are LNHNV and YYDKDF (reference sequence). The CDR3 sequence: CATSRDRAQETQYF. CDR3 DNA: TGTGCCACCAGCAGAGATAGAGCGCAGGAGACCCAGTACTTC.

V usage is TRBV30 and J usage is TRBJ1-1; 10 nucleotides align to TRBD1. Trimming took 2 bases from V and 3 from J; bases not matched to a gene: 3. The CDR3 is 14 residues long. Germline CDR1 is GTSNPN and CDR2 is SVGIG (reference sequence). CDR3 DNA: TGTGCCTGGAGTAGGACAGGGGGGGACACTGAAGCTTTCTTT. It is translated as CAWSRTGGDTEAFF.